The present TCR beta chain was sequenced within a study of blood T cell repertoires in COVID-19. Profiling relied on immunoSEQ multiplex PCR, and the TCRdb table lists in-frame clones only, not all of them. Among about 52,000 clones, roughly 82% were seen once, and the ten largest hold roughly 24%. This clone was counted once. Germline V gives CDR1 SNHLY, CDR2 FYNNEI. The CDR3 runs to 15 residues. V was trimmed by 2 bases and J by 5 bases, leaving 12 bases between them. Sequencing used peripheral blood. The TCR sequence derives from a woman older than 75 with acute or convalescent COVID-19. This chain joins TRBV2 and TRBJ1-4; D unresolved. The CDR3 region is CASSELPSLNEKLFF. The CDR3 nucleotides are TGTGCCAGCAGTGAACTACCATCTTTAAATGAAAAACTGTTTTTT.